These 3 T cell receptor beta chains originate from one sample sequenced in a study of cytomegalovirus exposure and HLA in healthy donors. The study ran its PCR with 60 Vbeta and 13 Jbeta primers. Repertoires were generated with immunoSEQ multiplex PCR, while TCRdb's copy carries only in-frame clones and drops some. The table records some 170,000 clones, approximately 76% of them present only once. Input material: PBMCs. The receptor set was obtained from a man in his 60s in good health and CMV-seronegative.

This chain connects TRBV28 to TRBJ1-1, with D maybe TRBD1 (5 bases). The V and J ends lost 6 bases and 0 bases respectively, with 11 bases between them. This CDR3 spans 14 amino acids. The germline CDR1 and CDR2 sequences are MDHEN and SYDVKM. The DNA of the CDR3 is TGTGCCAGCAGGGTCAAGGACATGAACACTGAAGCTTTCTTT. Its translation: CASRVKDMNTEAFF.

This chain joins TRBV5-4 and TRBJ2-3, with TRBD2 matching over 10 bases. Germline lookup yields CDR1 SGHNT and CDR2 YYREEE (reference sequence). The CDR3 consists of 15 residues. With V trimmed by 2 bases and J by 9 bases, 9 bases remained unmatched. DNA of the CDR3: TGTGCCAGCAGCTTAGGACTAGCGGCATCGTCGACGCAGTATTTT. Protein: CASSLGLAASSTQYF.

Comment on this clone: This specimen includes other DNA sequences encoding the same CDR3. J is TRBJ2-7 and V is TRBV7-9; 12 nucleotides line up with TRBD2. The CDR3 consists of 15 residues. Germline assignment: CDR1 SEHNR and CDR2 FQNEAQ (reference sequence). The J segment lost 2 bases and the V segment lost 5 bases, leaving 4 bases of the junction unmatched. CDR3 region: CASSDTSGGPYEQYF. Here the CDR3 DNA reads TGTGCCAGCAGCGACACTAGCGGGGGGCCCTACGAGCAGTACTTC.